Each of the 8 T cell receptor beta chains below was sequenced from the same sample in a study of blood T cell repertoires in COVID-19. Measured with immunoSEQ multiplex PCR; TCRdb has only the in-frame clones, and not every one. The sample has around 310,000 clones; 90% are singletons. The source material was peripheral blood. Receptors were obtained from a woman younger than 45 with COVID-19, enrolled during active disease.

The chain links TRBV19 to TRBJ2-3, with D possibly TRBD2 on 5 matching bases. Trimming removed 3 bases from V and 0 bases from J, with 16 bases in between. CDR3 length equals 17 residues. Germline CDR1 reads LNHDA; CDR2 reads SQIVND (reference sequence). CDR3 DNA: TGTGCCAGTAGTATTAAGTCCAGCGGAGAGAGCACAGATACGCAGTATTTT. It encodes CASSIKSSGESTDTQYF.

The chain joins TRBV9 to TRBJ2-1, with D possibly TRBD2 on 6 matching bases. CDR3 size: 16 residues. V gave up 3 bases and J gave up 6 bases, with 19 bases separating them. Germline-derived CDR1 and CDR2 are SGDLS and YYNGEE. This CDR3 reads CASSAQHPGLLNEQFF. The CDR3 bases are TGTGCCAGCAGCGCCCAGCATCCGGGACTCCTCAATGAGCAGTTCTTC.

The chain uses TRBV6-6 and TRBJ1-3; 8 positions match TRBD1. Per germline, CDR1 MNHNY and CDR2 SVGAGI (reference sequence). Trimming removed 5 bases from V and 6 bases from J; junction bases left unmatched: 3. This CDR3 is 13 amino acids long. CDR3 nucleotide sequence: TGTGCCAGCAGTCGACAGGGGTTAAACACCATATATTTT. Protein sequence: CASSRQGLNTIYF.

The chain links TRBV4-1 to TRBJ1-3; 8 bases agree with TRBD1. From germline, CDR1 is MGHRA and CDR2 YSYEKL. The CDR3 totals 16 residues. The V gene end was trimmed by 0 bases and the J gene end by 5 bases; junction bases not matched to a gene: 6. Here the CDR3 reads CASSQDQGQARNTIYF. The CDR3 DNA sequence: TGCGCCAGCAGCCAAGATCAGGGACAGGCAAGAAACACCATATATTTT.

The J gene is TRBJ2-6, the V gene TRBV30; 8 nucleotides line up with TRBD2. In germline, CDR1 is GTSNPN, CDR2 SVGIG (reference sequence). CDR3 length: 14 residues. Germline trimming cut 8 bases from V and 5 bases from J; bases unmatched to any gene: 8. The CDR3 DNA reads TGTGCCCTTAGCGGGGACTCGAGGGCCAACGTCCTGACTTTC. It encodes CALSGDSRANVLTF.

This chain links TRBV5-1 with TRBJ2-5; 11 positions match TRBD2. CDR1 SGHRS and CDR2 YFSETQ come from the germline V gene. The CDR3 spans 14 residues. Trimming took 4 bases from V and 5 from J; bases not matched to a gene: 4. DNA of the CDR3: TGCGCCAGCAGCCCGGGACTAGCGGCGGAGACCCAGTACTTC. Amino acids: CASSPGLAAETQYF.

This clone appeared once. V and J are TRBV7-3 and TRBJ2-2; 7 bases map to TRBD2. This CDR3 has 13 residues. With V trimmed by 3 bases and J by 8 bases, 3 bases remained unmatched. Germline loops: CDR1 SGHTA, CDR2 FQGTGA. This CDR3 reads CASSFRREGELFF. DNA of the CDR3: TGTGCCAGCAGCTTCCGGCGGGAGGGGGAGCTGTTTTTT.

The chain couples TRBV29-1 to TRBJ2-2; maybe TRBD1 (5 bases). The ends were cut back, 1 base at V and 2 bases at J, with 11 bases in the middle. Germline V gene sequence: CDR1 SQVTM, CDR2 ANQGSEA. The length of the CDR3 is 15 residues. DNA for the CDR3: TGCAGCGTTGAAGTCCTCGACAGAAACACCGGGGAGCTGTTTTTT. Encoded protein: CSVEVLDRNTGELFF.